These T cell receptor beta chains were read from a single sample in a study of control samples from healthy donors and cancer patients. Generated by immunoSEQ multiplex PCR, the TCRdb table keeps only in-frame clones and is missing some. Among 390,000 or so clones, 80% to 95% were seen once, and the ten largest hold roughly 6.4%. The sample was PBMCs. The receptors stem from a man aged 35-49 years with head and neck cancer. Both conserved end residues are part of each CDR3. D genes are given only for firm matches. Size is stated for part of the rows, as once, few or many counts, or as a class when the clone is expanded.

clone_size d_call j_call v_call cdr3_aa cdr3_nt
few NA TRBJ2-7 TRBV19 CASSIENSYEQYF TGTGCCAGTAGTATAGAAAACTCCTACGAGCAGTACTTC
NA NA TRBJ2-5 TRBV19 CASRLEGTSTVAQYF TGTGCCAGTAGATTAGAAGGGACCTCCACGGTGGCCCAGTACTTC
once NA TRBJ1-1 TRBV14 CASSQDGGVRDTEAFF TGTGCCAGCAGCCAAGACGGGGGGGTTCGGGACACTGAAGCTTTCTTT
NA TRBD1 TRBJ1-1 TRBV27 CASSSRQGLNTEAFF TGTGCCAGCAGTTCACGACAGGGGTTGAACACTGAAGCTTTCTTT
NA NA TRBJ2-7 TRBV28 CASSFPGVTYEQYF TGTGCCAGCAGTTTCCCGGGGGTTACCTACGAGCAGTACTTC
NA TRBD2 TRBJ2-7 TRBV5-6 CASSLRRGVTYEQYF TGTGCCAGCAGCCTACGGCGGGGGGTCACCTACGAGCAGTACTTC
NA NA TRBJ2-7 TRBV28 CASSPGLGPWEQYF TGTGCCAGCAGTCCGGGACTGGGCCCCTGGGAGCAGTACTTC
NA TRBD1 TRBJ1-2 TRBV7-3 CASSFETGARLNYGYTF TGTGCCAGCAGCTTCGAGACAGGGGCCCGGCTTAACTATGGCTACACCTTC
NA NA TRBJ1-1 TRBV28 CASSPQRDFTEAFF TGTGCCAGCAGTCCGCAAAGGGACTTCACTGAAGCTTTCTTT
NA TRBD1 TRBJ2-7 TRBV19 CASNPTGGASYEQYF TGTGCCAGTAACCCGACAGGGGGCGCTTCCTACGAGCAGTACTTC
NA NA TRBJ2-5 TRBV28 CASSYPKGRTRVETQYF TGTGCCAGCAGTTACCCTAAGGGGAGGACGCGGGTAGAGACCCAGTACTTC
NA NA TRBJ1-1 TRBV9 CASSGPQAEAFF TGTGCCAGCAGCGGGCCTCAAGCTGAAGCTTTCTTT
once NA TRBJ2-3 TRBV6-4 CASSDLGTSVDTQYF TGTGCCAGCAGTGACCTGGGGACTTCGGTAGATACGCAGTATTTT
NA NA TRBJ2-1 TRBV29-1 CSGKWGWNEQFF TGCAGCGGGAAGTGGGGTTGGAATGAGCAGTTCTTC
NA NA TRBJ1-2 TRBV4-1 CASSQVPRAGYTF TGCGCCAGCAGCCAAGTGCCGCGCGCCGGCTACACCTTC
NA NA TRBJ2-5 TRBV18 CASSTEHQGETQYF TGTGCCAGCTCTACCGAACACCAAGGGGAGACCCAGTACTTC
NA NA TRBJ2-5 TRBV4-2 CASSLDGDKLKTQYF TGTGCCAGCAGCCTGGATGGAGACAAACTAAAGACCCAGTACTTC
NA NA TRBJ2-7 TRBV28 CASRPGLSSYEQYF TGTGCCAGCAGGCCGGGACTGAGCTCCTACGAGCAGTACTTC
once TRBD1 TRBJ1-2 TRBV28 CASSSTAGTGFSHGYTF TGTGCCAGCAGTTCAACCGCCGGGACAGGGTTCAGTCATGGCTACACCTTC
NA NA TRBJ1-5 TRBV21-1 CASSKELSDRWGLCWGQPQHF TGTGCCAGCAGCAAAGAGTTGTCAGACAGGTGGGGGCTCTGCTGGGGGCAGCCCCAGCATTTT
NA TRBD1 TRBJ1-2 TRBV10-3 CAISESEGAGYGYTF TGTGCCATCAGTGAGTCGGAGGGGGCTGGCTATGGCTACACCTTC
NA TRBD1 TRBJ2-7 TRBV28 CASTVRTGNTYEQYF TGTGCCAGCACCGTCAGGACAGGAAATACCTACGAGCAGTACTTC